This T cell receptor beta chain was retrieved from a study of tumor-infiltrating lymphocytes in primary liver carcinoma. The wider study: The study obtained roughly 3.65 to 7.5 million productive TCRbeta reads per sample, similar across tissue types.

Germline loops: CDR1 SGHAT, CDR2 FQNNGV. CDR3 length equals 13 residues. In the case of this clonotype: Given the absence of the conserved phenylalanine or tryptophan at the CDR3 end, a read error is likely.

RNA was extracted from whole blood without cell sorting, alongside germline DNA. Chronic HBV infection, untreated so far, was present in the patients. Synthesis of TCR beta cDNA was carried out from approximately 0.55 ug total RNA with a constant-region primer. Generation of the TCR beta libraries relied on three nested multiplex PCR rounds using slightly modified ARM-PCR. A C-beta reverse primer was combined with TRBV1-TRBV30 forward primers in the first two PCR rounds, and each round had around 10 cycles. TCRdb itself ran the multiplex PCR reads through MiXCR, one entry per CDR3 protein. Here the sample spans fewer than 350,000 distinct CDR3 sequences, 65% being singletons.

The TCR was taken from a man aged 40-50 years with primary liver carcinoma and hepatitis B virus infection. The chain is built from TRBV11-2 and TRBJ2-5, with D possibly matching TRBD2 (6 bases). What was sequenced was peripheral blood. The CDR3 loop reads CANSEAGEETQYL. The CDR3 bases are TGTGCCAACAGCGAAGCGGGCGAAGAGACCCAGTACTTA.